The present TCR beta chain was sequenced within a study of CXCR3-negative and CXCR3-positive naive CD8 T cells. The germline CDR1 and CDR2 sequences are SSHAT and FNYEAQ (reference sequence). The CDR3 covers 15 residues. Points from the study as a whole: Higher TRB CDR3 hydrophobicity marked CXCR3-positive naive cells relative to CXCR3-negative naive cells.

Libraries were UMI-labeled 5' RACE TRB cDNA. One entry per CDR3 protein, without DNA, is what TCRdb gives after re-calling the 5' RACE reads. The specimen's table records roughly 110,000 distinct CDR3 sequences. Each CD8+ T cell subset was sorted in triplicate, 250,000 to 300,000 cells each. A CD45RO-CCR7+CD27+CD95- profile was what naive CD8+ T cells displayed. Details on this clonotype: What it binds is unknown.

The source is a human donor in good health. Some clones in this sample may be carry-over from other donors' samples. The specimen sequenced was naive CXCR3+ CD8+ T cells from blood. Noted subset: CD45RO-CCR7+CD27+CD95- naive CD8+ T cells expressing CXCR3 (TNR3+). V and J are TRBV7-7 and TRBJ1-3; lacking DNA, the TRBD1 call made by TCRdb goes unchecked. CDR3 region: CTSSPGRDSGNTIYF.